The 4 T cell receptor beta chains listed next were all sequenced from one sample in a study of cytomegalovirus exposure and HLA in healthy donors (TCRdb year 2017). Library preparation employed the immunoSEQ multiplex PCR assay. For the multiplex PCR, a mixture combining 60 forward primers for TCR Vbeta segments and 13 reverse primers for TCR Jbeta segments was used. TCRdb provides this immuneACCESS table in a form limited to in-frame rearrangements. Some clones are lacking; in checked studies, under half of them reflect an unresolved V gene, and why the rest are absent is not known. Across this sample there are over 65,000 clones, with 70% to 80% seen only once. 14% to 15% of the sample rests with the top ten. Sample: PBMCs. The origin of the receptors is a woman in her thirties or forties in good health and CMV-seropositive.

V usage is TRBV30 and J usage is TRBJ1-1; D ambiguous. The CDR3 runs 15 residues. V lost 0 bases and J lost 7, with 18 bases in between. CDR1 is GTSNPN and CDR2 is SVGIG in the germline V gene (reference sequence). CDR3 in amino acids: CAWSVVEKVGGEAFF. CDR3 bases: TGTGCCTGGAGTGTAGTAGAGAAGGTCGGCGGTGAAGCTTTCTTT.

In nucleotides, the CDR3 is TGTGCCAGCGGAGCTAGCGGGGTACCACAAGAGACCCAGTACTTC. It is translated as CASGASGVPQETQYF. The chain uses TRBV2 and TRBJ2-5; 9 bases fit TRBD2. Germline-derived CDR1 and CDR2 are SNHLY and FYNNEI. The CDR3 extends over 15 amino acids. Trimming removed 8 bases from V and 2 bases from J; junction bases left unmatched: 9.

The table lists this clone with a count of one. This chain connects TRBV7-9 to TRBJ2-7; weak D call: TRBD1 (5 bases). This CDR3 is 13 amino acids long. The germline gives CDR1 SEHNR, CDR2 FQNEAQ (reference sequence). V was shortened by 9 bases and J by 3 bases, with 15 bases between the two germline ends. This CDR3 is CASQRTRNYEQYF. In DNA, the CDR3 is TGTGCCAGTCAGAGGACACGGAACTACGAGCAGTACTTC.

The V and J genes are TRBV6-1 and TRBJ2-3; 9 bases align to TRBD2. Germline CDR1 MNHNS, CDR2 SASEGT. The CDR3 length is 20 residues. J was trimmed by 8 bases and V by 4 bases; bases with no gene match: 25. The CDR3 DNA sequence: TGTGCCAGCAGTGGTTCCTATAGTCCGACTAGCGGACTACCCCCAGGTACGCAGTATTTT. Encoded protein: CASSGSYSPTSGLPPGTQYF.